Listed below are T cell receptor beta chains from one sample, sequenced in a study of brain T cells in children with intractable seizures. Clones were sequenced by immunoSEQ multiplex PCR, and TCRdb holds only the in-frame ones, with some missing. The repertoire holds hundreds of thousands of clones, over 90% seen once, with around 5% in the top ten. The sample in question was peripheral blood, obtained roughly 5 months after surgery. The receptors were gathered from a boy younger than two with tuberous sclerosis and intractable seizures. The CDR3 runs from the conserved cysteine through the conserved F or W. The D gene is left open where the match is weak. Expanded clones are given a class, and other clones once, few, many or no size at all.

D	size	V	J	DNA	CDR3
.	many	TRBV2	TRBJ1-1	TGTGCCAGCCGACGGGGAGTCGGGGGAGCTTTCTTT	CASRRGVGGAFF
.	.	TRBV28	TRBJ1-5	TGTGCCAGCAGTTTCCCAGGGAGGAATCAGCCCCAGCATTTT	CASSFPGRNQPQHF
TRBD1	once	TRBV10-3	TRBJ2-7	TGTGCCATCAGCATCGGACAGGGCGTCGAGCAGTACTTC	CAISIGQGVEQYF
.	.	TRBV10-3	TRBJ1-2	TGTGCCCCCCCTCCGAGGCGGGGGGGTAGGGGCTACACCTTC	CAPPPRRGGRGYTF
.	.	TRBV9	TRBJ2-5	TGTGCCAGCAGCGTAGCATCAACTACAGAGGGGACCCAGTACTTC	CASSVASTTEGTQYF
.	.	TRBV5-4	TRBJ1-2	TGTGCCAGCAGCTTGGTGGCAGGGGAGGGCTACACCTTC	CASSLVAGEGYTF
.	.	TRBV7-9	TRBJ1-1	TGTGCCAGCAGCTTCCGGGAGGTAGGGGGGTACACTGAAGCTTTCTTT	CASSFREVGGYTEAFF
.	once	TRBV6-6	TRBJ1-2	TGTGCCAGCAGTTACGTGGGCGCCTCCTATGGCTACACCTTC	CASSYVGASYGYTF
TRBD2	.	TRBV4-1	TRBJ2-3	TGCGCCAGCAGCCAAAGCGGGGGGGGGAGCACAGATACGCAGTATTTT	CASSQSGGGSTDTQYF
.	.	TRBV30	TRBJ1-1	TGTGCCTGGACCGCACAGGGCCCTGAAGCTTTCTTT	CAWTAQGPEAFF
.	.	TRBV4-1	TRBJ2-7	TGCGCCAGCAGCAAGTCGGCAAGTTCCTACGAGCAGTACTTC	CASSKSASSYEQYF
.	.	TRBV2	TRBJ1-4	TGTGCCAGCAGTGAATGGTATTCTGCCGGTAATGAAAAACTGTTTTTT	CASSEWYSAGNEKLFF
.	.	TRBV6-6	TRBJ1-6	TGTGCCAGCAGTTACAGGGTCCCGGCATATAATTCACCCCTCCACTTT	CASSYRVPAYNSPLHF
.	.	TRBV29-1	TRBJ2-1	TGCAGCGTTGAAGATCACGAGGGTGCGGAGCAGTTCTTC	CSVEDHEGAEQFF
.	.	TRBV29-1	TRBJ1-2	TGCAGCGTTATCCACATCTATGGCTACACCTTC	CSVIHIYGYTF
.	.	TRBV7-9	TRBJ2-1	TGTGCCAGCAGCTTCCTAAACCGAGGGGCCTACAATGAGCAGTTCTTC	CASSFLNRGAYNEQFF
TRBD2	.	TRBV6-1	TRBJ2-3	TGTGCCAGCAGTGAAGGACTAGCGGTTAGCACAGATACGCAGTATTTT	CASSEGLAVSTDTQYF
.	.	TRBV15	TRBJ2-7	TGTGCCACCAGCGCCATCCGGGGGTCCTACGAGCAGTACTTC	CATSAIRGSYEQYF
.	.	TRBV11-3	TRBJ2-2	TGTGCCAGCAGCCCCTTCCCCCAGAACACCGGGGAGCTGTTTTTT	CASSPFPQNTGELFF
TRBD1	.	TRBV28	TRBJ2-1	TGTGCCAGCAGTTTTTGGGGGACAGGGGCGGAAGAAGCGCAGTTCTTC	CASSFWGTGAEEAQFF
.	.	TRBV29-1	TRBJ1-3	TGCAGCGTTGAGGGGTCTGGAAACACCATATATTTT	CSVEGSGNTIYF
.	.	TRBV15	TRBJ1-2	TGTGCCACCAGCAGACAGGACGGCCTGGGGGGCTACACCTTC	CATSRQDGLGGYTF
.	.	TRBV30	TRBJ1-5	TGTGCCTGGAGTGTACGGGGAGAGGGCAATCAGCCCCAGCATTTT	CAWSVRGEGNQPQHF
TRBD2	.	TRBV4-1	TRBJ2-5	TGCGCCAGCAGCCAAGATCTAAAGGTGGAGCGGGGGGAGCAAGAGACCCAGTACTTC	CASSQDLKVERGEQETQYF
.	.	TRBV5-1	TRBJ2-7	TGCGCCAGCAGCCCCTACCCGACGGACATCTCCTACGAGCAGTACTTC	CASSPYPTDISYEQYF
TRBD1	few	TRBV15	TRBJ2-5	TGTGCCACCAGCAGGGGAATAAACCCGGGACAGGGAAGTATGACCCAGTACTTC	CATSRGINPGQGSMTQYF
.	.	TRBV5-1	TRBJ1-1	TGCGCCAGCAGCTTGGAACCGACAGGAAGGATTCGTAACACTGAAGCTTTCTTT	CASSLEPTGRIRNTEAFF
.	.	TRBV29-1	TRBJ1-2	TGCAGCGTTCGTCTGTGGGTTTCTCGGGACTATGGCTACACCTTC	CSVRLWVSRDYGYTF
.	.	TRBV5-6	TRBJ2-1	TGTGCCAGCAGCTTAGGGAACAACTACAATGAGCAGTTCTTC	CASSLGNNYNEQFF
.	.	TRBV5-6	TRBJ1-1	TGTGCCAGCAGCTTGGGCCGAGGGACGGCGAACACTGAAGCTTTCTTT	CASSLGRGTANTEAFF
.	.	TRBV18	TRBJ2-2	TGTGCCAGCTCACGACAAGCCCTGACGAACACCGGGGAGCTGTTTTTT	CASSRQALTNTGELFF
TRBD1	.	TRBV29-1	TRBJ1-2	TGCAGCGTAACAGGGGGCGCGGGCTATGGCTACACCTTC	CSVTGGAGYGYTF
.	.	TRBV19	TRBJ1-5	TGTGCCAGTAGTATACCCCTCGGACTGAAAAATCAGCCCCAGCATTTT	CASSIPLGLKNQPQHF
.	.	TRBV20-1	TRBJ2-2	TGCAGTGCTAGTCAACTGGGAGGAAGTAACACCGGGGAGCTGTTTTTT	CSASQLGGSNTGELFF
TRBD2	.	TRBV29-1	TRBJ2-5	TGCAGCGTTGAAGATGGGGGGGAAGAGACCCAGTACTTC	CSVEDGGEETQYF
.	.	TRBV27	TRBJ1-3	TGTGCCAGCTCAGAAAGGGTAGGGCTCGTCGGAAACACCATATATTTT	CASSERVGLVGNTIYF
.	.	TRBV6-5	TRBJ2-7	TGTGCCAGCAGTTACGCTCGGGGAGCCTACGAGCAGTACTTC	CASSYARGAYEQYF
.	.	TRBV6-5	TRBJ1-4	TGTGCCAGCAGTTACTCGAGGGCCCGAGGGGAAAAACTGTTTTTT	CASSYSRARGEKLFF
.	.	TRBV2	TRBJ2-4	TGTGCCAGCAGCCTCACTAAGGGGACATCTCTAGCCAAAAACATTCAGTACTTC	CASSLTKGTSLAKNIQYF
.	.	TRBV4-1	TRBJ1-2	TGCGCCAGCAGCCACCGGGACTTCTATGGCTACACCTTC	CASSHRDFYGYTF
TRBD2	.	TRBV2	TRBJ2-7	TGTGCCAGCAGCGAGGGACTAGCGAGGCCATCCTACGAGCAGTACTTC	CASSEGLARPSYEQYF
TRBD1	.	TRBV27	TRBJ1-2	TGTGCCAGCAGCCCCGGACAGGGATACTATGGCTACACCTTC	CASSPGQGYYGYTF
.	.	TRBV19	TRBJ2-7	TGTGCCACCGACGACAGAAAATACGAGCAGTACTTC	CATDDRKYEQYF
.	once	TRBV19	TRBJ1-5	TGTGCCAGTAGTATAGCCAGGACAAACAGGCAGCCCCAGCATTTT	CASSIARTNRQPQHF
TRBD1	.	TRBV6-5	TRBJ1-2	TGTGCCAGCAGTCGGACCGGGACAGGGAGCGGCGGCTACACCTTC	CASSRTGTGSGGYTF
TRBD2	.	TRBV9	TRBJ2-1	TGTGCCAGCAGCGTCAGCGGGAGCCCCTGGAATGAGCAGTTCTTC	CASSVSGSPWNEQFF